This T cell receptor beta chain was profiled in a study of T-cell reconstitution after alpha-beta-depleted transplantation in children. Unique molecular identifiers featured in how the TCRbeta library was prepared. TCRdb processed the PCR reads anew with MiXCR; each CDR3 protein has one entry. This table holds 440,000 or so distinct CDR3 sequences, around two fifths found once. This CDR3 region has 15 residues. Trimming shortened V by 2 bases and J by 0 bases, and 11 bases separated the two germline ends. CDR1 and CDR2 (germline): WSHSY, SAAADI. Overall study results and limits: Two months or so post-transplant, alpha-beta T cells reportedly derived from several hundred expanded graft clones. A year post-transplant, T-cell counts and diversity derived mostly from newly produced T cells.

This clonotype has just a few counts. Its antigen is currently unknown. The sequences come from PBMCs, collected before TCRalphabeta/CD19-depleted stem cell transplant. The genes are TRBV10-2 and TRBJ2-7; a weak D match, TRBD2 (6 bases). The receptor was derived from a girl aged 2-9 years with aplastic anemia, due to receive a stem cell transplant. The CDR3 coding sequence is TGCGCCAGCAGTGAGAGGGAGGATAACTCCTACGAGCAGTACTTC. Translation gives CASSEREDNSYEQYF.